The present entry profiles one T cell receptor beta chain with its context. Seattle patients were enrolled while actively infected and followed longitudinally. This entry is derived from a study of blood T cell repertoires in COVID-19. Authors' processing steps: For nucleated cells, counts were estimated from reference gene primer amplification. Generated by immunoSEQ multiplex PCR, the TCRdb table keeps only in-frame clones and is missing some. The V and J calls and the clone size are those of that table, but D and trimming were determined from the DNA. The sample carries about 180,000 clones, 75% to 90% recorded once. V lost 4 bases and J lost 2, with 13 bases in between. Per germline, CDR1 SGHRS and CDR2 YFSETQ. CDR3 length: 14 residues.

The specimen sequenced was peripheral blood. The TCR comes from a woman between 40 and 55 years old with COVID-19, enrolled during active disease. The chain links TRBV5-1 to TRBJ2-7, with D possibly being TRBD1 (6 bases). CDR3 residues: CASSQDSPTYEQYF. The CDR3, as DNA: TGCGCCAGCAGCCAGGACAGCCCAACCTACGAGCAGTACTTC.